This is a list of T cell receptor beta chains from one sample in a study of beta chain features in type 1 diabetes. The assay was immunoSEQ multiplex PCR, and TCRdb's table has in-frame clones only and misses some. The sample lists about 410,000 clones, approximately 15% occurring once. Sample: naive CD4+ T cells from blood. These receptors originate from a man aged 25-45 years in good health. Each CDR3 is given with its conserved first and last residue. D genes are given only for firm matches. Size is omitted from some rows. Given values are once, few, many or a class for expanded clones.

d_call: NA; clone_size: NA; j_call: TRBJ2-5; v_call: TRBV25-1; cdr3_aa: CASRDWGRETQYF; cdr3_nt: TGTGCCAGCAGAGACTGGGGTAGAGAGACCCAGTACTTC
d_call: NA; clone_size: NA; j_call: TRBJ1-4; v_call: TRBV5-4; cdr3_aa: CASSLNQGSNEKLFF; cdr3_nt: TGTGCCAGCAGCTTGAATCAGGGTTCTAATGAAAAACTGTTTTTT
d_call: TRBD1; clone_size: few; j_call: TRBJ1-2; v_call: TRBV2; cdr3_aa: CASSWTGDYGYTF; cdr3_nt: TGTGCCAGCAGTTGGACAGGGGACTATGGCTACACCTTC
d_call: NA; clone_size: NA; j_call: TRBJ2-5; v_call: TRBV15; cdr3_aa: CATSRDLWSQETQYF; cdr3_nt: TGTGCCACCAGCAGAGATCTATGGTCCCAAGAGACCCAGTACTTC
d_call: TRBD1; clone_size: few; j_call: TRBJ2-7; v_call: TRBV29-1; cdr3_aa: CSVRTGQGAYEQYF; cdr3_nt: TGCAGCGTCCGTACGGGACAGGGGGCGTACGAGCAGTACTTC
d_call: NA; clone_size: few; j_call: TRBJ2-1; v_call: TRBV25-1; cdr3_aa: CASSEYGRAGTNEQFF; cdr3_nt: TGTGCCAGCAGTGAATATGGCCGGGCAGGGACCAATGAGCAGTTCTTC
d_call: NA; clone_size: NA; j_call: TRBJ1-1; v_call: TRBV29-1; cdr3_aa: CSVAVQLKNTEAFF; cdr3_nt: TGCAGCGTTGCGGTCCAACTCAAGAACACTGAAGCTTTCTTT
d_call: NA; clone_size: few; j_call: TRBJ2-5; v_call: TRBV12-5; cdr3_aa: CASGSQETQYF; cdr3_nt: TGTGCTAGTGGGTCTCAAGAGACCCAGTACTTC
d_call: NA; clone_size: few; j_call: TRBJ1-2; v_call: TRBV13; cdr3_aa: CASILSHGGHGYTF; cdr3_nt: TGTGCCAGCATCCTTAGTCACGGTGGCCATGGCTACACCTTC
d_call: NA; clone_size: NA; j_call: TRBJ1-5; v_call: TRBV15; cdr3_aa: CATSRGTTGSNQPQHF; cdr3_nt: TGTGCCACCAGCAGAGGTACCACAGGGAGCAATCAGCCCCAGCATTTT
d_call: NA; clone_size: NA; j_call: TRBJ2-3; v_call: TRBV9; cdr3_aa: CASSVEDDTQYF; cdr3_nt: TGTGCCAGCAGCGTAGAGGATGACACGCAGTATTTT
d_call: NA; clone_size: few; j_call: TRBJ1-3; v_call: TRBV6-5; cdr3_aa: CASSYSPPGGNTIYF; cdr3_nt: TGTGCCAGCAGTTACTCGCCCCCCGGGGGAAACACCATATATTTT
d_call: TRBD1; clone_size: few; j_call: TRBJ1-2; v_call: TRBV5-1; cdr3_aa: CASSLRIDRVDNGYTF; cdr3_nt: TGCGCCAGCAGCCTACGGATCGACAGGGTAGACAATGGCTACACCTTC
d_call: NA; clone_size: NA; j_call: TRBJ1-4; v_call: TRBV6-5; cdr3_aa: CASSYTADNEKLFF; cdr3_nt: TGTGCCAGCAGTTATACAGCGGATAATGAAAAACTGTTTTTT
d_call: NA; clone_size: NA; j_call: TRBJ1-2; v_call: TRBV4-3; cdr3_aa: CASSQEGRITDSYTF; cdr3_nt: TGCGCCAGCAGCCAAGAAGGGCGGATAACTGATAGCTACACCTTC
d_call: NA; clone_size: NA; j_call: TRBJ2-5; v_call: TRBV10-1; cdr3_aa: CASSESGGLYQETQYF; cdr3_nt: TGCGCCAGCAGTGAGTCCGGGGGGCTATACCAAGAGACCCAGTACTTC
d_call: NA; clone_size: few; j_call: TRBJ2-5; v_call: TRBV7-2; cdr3_aa: CASSRAPGRTETQYF; cdr3_nt: TGTGCCAGCAGCCGCGCACCAGGTCGTACAGAGACCCAGTACTTC
d_call: NA; clone_size: few; j_call: TRBJ2-2; v_call: TRBV7-2; cdr3_aa: CATRRERTNTGELFF; cdr3_nt: TGTGCCACACGGAGAGAGCGAACGAACACCGGGGAGCTGTTTTTT
d_call: TRBD2; clone_size: NA; j_call: TRBJ2-1; v_call: TRBV2; cdr3_aa: CASSEGSFGLAGTYNEQFF; cdr3_nt: TGTGCCAGCAGTGAAGGCAGTTTTGGGCTAGCGGGAACCTACAATGAGCAGTTCTTC
d_call: NA; clone_size: few; j_call: TRBJ2-7; v_call: TRBV6-6; cdr3_aa: CASSYRDEQYF; cdr3_nt: TGTGCCAGCAGTTACCGTGACGAGCAGTACTTC
d_call: NA; clone_size: NA; j_call: TRBJ1-1; v_call: TRBV10-3; cdr3_aa: CAISESTTNTEAFF; cdr3_nt: TGTGCCATCAGTGAGTCGACCACGAACACTGAAGCTTTCTTT
d_call: NA; clone_size: NA; j_call: TRBJ1-2; v_call: TRBV4-1; cdr3_aa: CASSQVQGRNYGYTF; cdr3_nt: TGCGCCAGCAGCCAAGTACAGGGTCGCAACTATGGCTACACCTTC
d_call: TRBD2; clone_size: NA; j_call: TRBJ2-1; v_call: TRBV7-2; cdr3_aa: CASSLAAGGNNEQFF; cdr3_nt: TGTGCCAGCAGCTTAGCCGCGGGAGGAAATAATGAGCAGTTCTTC
d_call: NA; clone_size: NA; j_call: TRBJ2-3; v_call: TRBV7-9; cdr3_aa: CASRLEIADTQYF; cdr3_nt: TGTGCCAGCAGGTTGGAGATCGCAGATACGCAGTATTTT
d_call: TRBD2; clone_size: NA; j_call: TRBJ2-3; v_call: TRBV28; cdr3_aa: CASSSPTSGSTDTQYF; cdr3_nt: TGTGCCAGCAGTTCCCCGACTAGCGGGAGCACAGATACGCAGTATTTT
d_call: NA; clone_size: few; j_call: TRBJ2-1; v_call: TRBV7-9; cdr3_aa: CASSFRAEGEQFF; cdr3_nt: TGTGCCAGCAGCTTCCGGGCCGAAGGGGAGCAGTTCTTC
d_call: TRBD1; clone_size: few; j_call: TRBJ1-2; v_call: TRBV7-2; cdr3_aa: CASSLNQGAYGYTF; cdr3_nt: TGTGCCAGCAGCCTCAATCAGGGGGCCTATGGCTACACCTTC
d_call: NA; clone_size: NA; j_call: TRBJ1-5; v_call: TRBV7-9; cdr3_aa: CASSFGDYQPQHF; cdr3_nt: TGTGCCAGCAGCTTCGGGGACTATCAGCCCCAGCATTTT
d_call: NA; clone_size: NA; j_call: TRBJ2-2; v_call: TRBV14; cdr3_aa: CASSLNTGELFF; cdr3_nt: TGTGCCAGCAGCCTCAACACCGGGGAGCTGTTTTTT
d_call: NA; clone_size: NA; j_call: TRBJ1-6; v_call: TRBV4-2; cdr3_aa: CASSQDPKSPLHF; cdr3_nt: TGTGCCAGCAGCCAAGATCCAAAATCACCCCTCCACTTT
d_call: NA; clone_size: NA; j_call: TRBJ1-1; v_call: TRBV30; cdr3_aa: CAWSVRRVGEAFF; cdr3_nt: TGTGCCTGGAGTGTACGCAGGGTGGGGGAAGCTTTCTTT
d_call: TRBD1; clone_size: NA; j_call: TRBJ1-2; v_call: TRBV7-2; cdr3_aa: CASSPGGQRLSWGYTF; cdr3_nt: TGTGCCAGCAGCCCAGGGGGACAGCGACTGTCCTGGGGCTACACCTTC
d_call: NA; clone_size: few; j_call: TRBJ2-6; v_call: TRBV18; cdr3_aa: CASSPRAGSGANVLTF; cdr3_nt: TGTGCCAGCTCACCACGAGCGGGCTCCGGGGCCAACGTCCTGACTTTC
d_call: NA; clone_size: few; j_call: TRBJ1-1; v_call: TRBV29-1; cdr3_aa: CSVGQRNTEAFF; cdr3_nt: TGCAGCGTTGGACAGAGGAACACTGAAGCTTTCTTT
d_call: TRBD2; clone_size: few; j_call: TRBJ2-3; v_call: TRBV7-9; cdr3_aa: CASSFGLAGVGGTDTQYF; cdr3_nt: TGTGCCAGCAGCTTTGGCCTAGCGGGAGTCGGCGGCACAGATACGCAGTATTTT